This T cell receptor beta chain derives from a study of T cells after yellow fever vaccination (dated 2019 in TCRdb). Some background on the complete study: Libraries from fractions with low cell numbers were prepared with the SMART-Seq v4 Ultra Low Input RNA kit. To follow T-cell clones before and after primary and booster YFV17D yellow fever vaccination, bulk TCR alpha and beta repertoires were sequenced over time. Bulk PBMC replicates and cell subsets were isolated from blood drawn at multiple timepoints before and after both primary and secondary immunization. Two healthy male donors, one aged 18 to 30 and one aged 30 to 40 years, were included in the cohort.

The run used an Illumina NovaSeq 6000. TCR cDNA was synthesized by 5'RACE template switching, which introduced a universal primer site and unique molecular identifiers. cDNA synthesis was primed from both the TCR alpha and TCR beta constant segments. Two PCR steps were used to amplify libraries, with sample barcodes and sequencing adapters being added in the second step. Sequencing of libraries was done on Illumina HiSeq 2500 (2x100 bp) or NovaSeq (2x150 bp). The published analysis was carried out like this. Reads were demultiplexed and collapsed into UMI consensus sequences with MIGEC, and V(D)J alignment was performed with MiXCR. Using edgeR on replicate PBMC samples, clonotypes were called vaccine-responding if FDR was below 0.01 and the log2 fold change was above 5 up to day 15. CD4 or CD8 identity was assigned to each bulk clonotype according to whether the clonotype was present at higher abundance in the sequenced CD4 repertoire or the sequenced CD8 repertoire. The raw public data were reprocessed by TCRdb itself: fastp quality trimming at Q25, MiXCR clonotype calling, in-frame beta chains only. Rows matching on CDR3 protein sequence are summarized as one entry with the most common DNA and genes. The V and J calls, along with clone size, are taken from TCRdb and not from the paper's own processing. The sample table lists some 340,000 distinct CDR3 sequences, around 10% of them with a count of one. The leading ten clones occupy over 3% of the sample.

The paper's findings and limits, for the study overall: Compared with the primary T-cell response, the secondary T-cell response was faster but weaker, reaching its peak on day 5 rather than on day 15. A small fraction of clonotypes appeared in both the CD4 and CD8 compartments, likely as a result of convergent recombination. Only a couple of donors were included in the study, so the extent to which the findings can be generalized is limited. After the booster, most of the clones that had expanded following primary vaccination were detected again (around 95% of CD4 and 88% of CD8), which suggests that memory was broadly maintained. Computational filtering was required because FACS-sorted repertoires could contain abundant contaminating clonotypes from the bulk population.

This sample's treatment or condition label indicates: live attenuated yellow fever vaccine strain. A standard Ficoll-Paque protocol was used to isolate PBMCs from peripheral blood. Dynabeads CD4 and CD8 positive selection kits were used to isolate the CD4 and CD8 T-cell fractions. TriZol was used to extract RNA from bulk PBMCs, CD4 and CD8 fractions, and dextramer-positive and dextramer-negative fractions. The V end loses 4 bases and the J end loses 3 bases, and a stretch of 13 bases separates them. Via the germline V gene, CDR1 is SGHTA and CDR2 FQGNSA. The CDR3 sequence holds 15 residues, the cysteine and phenylalanine included. Only CDR3 DNA is held: 45 bases, read in frame from base 1. This clonotype occurred a few times. Its antigen remains unidentified. No clone much larger than this one lies a single base away; base qualities are absent.

This TCR derives from a young man who received the YFV17D yellow fever vaccine. The chain joins TRBV7-2 to TRBJ1-5, with the D gene not clear enough to name. This material consisted of CD4+ T cells sorted from PBMCs, taken 45 days after the yellow fever booster vaccination. DNA sequence: TGTGCCAGCAGCTACGACGGACGGAACAATCAGCCCCAGCATTTT. It translates to CASSYDGRNNQPQHF.